The 24 T cell receptor beta chains presented below share a single source sample, sequenced in a study of blood T cell repertoires in COVID-19. The table came from immunoSEQ multiplex PCR; TCRdb's copy has only in-frame clones and leaves some out. The sample includes fewer than 300,000 clones, 85% to 90% of them seen just once. Sequencing used peripheral blood. Receptor source: a man aged 30 to 45 with acute or convalescent COVID-19.

The chain is built from TRBV12-3 or TRBV12-4 and TRBJ1-2, with TRBD1 matching over 8 bases. V was pared by 5 bases and J by 7 bases, with 0 bases of the junction left unmatched. The length of the CDR3 is 11 residues. In DNA form, the CDR3 reads TGTGCCAGCAGTGACAGGGGTGGCTACACCTTC. This sequence encodes CASSDRGGYTF.

This clone was seen a single time. A read error may account for a junction end that differs from germline. The chain combines TRBV7-3 with TRBJ1-1; 8 bases are shared with TRBD1. Germline V gene sequence: CDR1 SGHTA, CDR2 FQGTGA. The CDR3 has 13 amino acids. In DNA, the CDR3 is TGTGCCAGCAGCGTAACAGGGGGCACTGAAGCTTTCTTT. Its translation: CASSVTGGTEAFF. The entire variable domain, with the rest obtained from reference TRBV7-3 and TRBJ1-1, is as follows: GAGVSQTPSNKVTEKGKYVELRCDPISGHTALYWYRQSLGQGPEFLIYFQGTGAADDSGLPNDRFFAVRPEGSVSTLKIQRTERGDSAVYLCASSVTGGTEAFFGQGTRLTVV.

The chain employs TRBV7-9 and TRBJ2-5; D is possibly TRBD1 (6 bases). The CDR3 sequence is 13 residues long. Germline V gene lookup returns CDR1 SEHNR and CDR2 FQNEAQ (reference sequence). V lost 3 bases, J lost 7 bases, and 12 bases lay in between. CDR3 in amino acids: CASSLGAPGTQYF. The DNA of the CDR3 is TGTGCCAGCAGCTTGGGGGCCCCTGGGACCCAGTACTTC.

The chain combines TRBV5-1 with TRBJ2-5, with 7 bases identical to TRBD2. With V trimmed by 4 bases and J by 4 bases, 22 bases remained unmatched. The germline V gene has CDR1 SGHRS and CDR2 YFSETQ. This CDR3 comprises 19 residues. Written as DNA, the CDR3 is TGCGCCAGCAGCCCAGAACCTGTAGGGCGGGGGACTTCTCGAGAGACCCAGTACTTC. Amino acid sequence: CASSPEPVGRGTSRETQYF. The full variable domain, in which reference TRBV5-1 and TRBJ2-5 provide the parts outside the CDR3, is KAGVTQTPRYLIKTRGQQVTLSCSPISGHRSVSWYQQTPGQGLQFLFEYFSETQRNKGNFPGRFSGRQFSNSRSEMNVSTLELGDSALYLCASSPEPVGRGTSRETQYFGPGTRLLVL.

The chain carries TRBV3-1 (or the pseudogene TRBV3-2) and TRBJ2-7; D unresolved. CDR3 length: 12 residues. Trimming removed 1 base from V and 7 bases from J, with 8 bases in between. The germline CDR1 and CDR2 sequences are LGHDT and YNNKEL (reference sequence). The CDR3 sequence: CASSQGPTEQYF. As DNA, the CDR3 is TGTGCCAGCAGCCAAGGGCCGACAGAGCAGTACTTC.

The chain is built from TRBV7-2 and TRBJ2-1, with 8 nucleotides matching TRBD2. J lost 2 bases, V lost 5 bases, and 5 bases had no gene match. The length of the CDR3 is 15 residues. The germline gives CDR1 SGHTA, CDR2 FQGNSA. CDR3 residues: CASSARGGAYNEQFF. Written as DNA, the CDR3 is TGTGCCAGCAGCGCACGGGGGGGCGCCTACAATGAGCAGTTCTTC.

The chain uses TRBV10-3 and TRBJ1-1; D is perhaps TRBD1 (6 bases). This CDR3 comprises 15 residues. V was cut by 5 bases and J by 0 bases, with 13 bases left in between. CDR1 is ENHRY and CDR2 is SYGVKD in the germline V gene. CDR3 sequence (DNA): TGTGCCATCAGTTCACTAACAGGGCTGAACACTGAAGCTTTCTTT. Residues: CAISSLTGLNTEAFF.

V and J are TRBV28 and TRBJ1-1; weak D call: TRBD1 (6 bases). This CDR3 is 13 amino acids long. V gave up 3 bases and J gave up 8 bases, with 13 bases separating them. The germline V gene encodes CDR1 MDHEN and CDR2 SYDVKM. CDR3 amino acids: CASSFSDRTEAFF. The DNA for the CDR3 is TGTGCCAGCAGTTTCTCCGACAGGACCGAAGCTTTCTTT.

The chain links TRBV6-2 or TRBV6-3 to TRBJ1-5; D gene unclear. Deletions cut 1 base from V and 0 bases from J, with 7 bases between. The CDR3 sequence is 15 residues long. The germline V gene has CDR1 MNHEY and CDR2 SVGEGT. In DNA, the CDR3 is TGTGCCAGCAGTTACTGGCAGGTTAGCAATCAGCCCCAGCATTTT. Translation: CASSYWQVSNQPQHF.

The chain couples TRBV4-1 to TRBJ2-5; perhaps TRBD2 as D (7 bases). Germline V gene data show CDR1 as MGHRA and CDR2 as YSYEKL. CDR3 length: 16 amino acids. V dropped 1 base and J dropped 2 bases, with 14 bases sitting between them. The chain's CDR3 is CASSQVWGGPQETQYF. The CDR3, as DNA: TGCGCCAGCAGCCAAGTTTGGGGGGGGCCACAAGAGACCCAGTACTTC.

This chain links TRBV30 with TRBJ1-2; 8 bases map to TRBD1. V was clipped by 8 bases and J by 0 bases; unmatched bases: 5. Germline V CDR1 and CDR2: GTSNPN, SVGIG (reference sequence). The CDR3 runs 13 residues. CDR3 region: CARRTGSNYGYTF. The CDR3, as DNA: TGTGCCCGGCGGACAGGGTCTAACTATGGCTACACCTTC.

The chain combines TRBV5-1 with TRBJ1-1, with 9 bases identical to TRBD1. Trimming cost V 4 bases and J 8 bases; bases outside gene matches: 12. Germline CDR1 is SGHRS and CDR2 is YFSETQ. The CDR3 is 15 amino acids. The CDR3 reads CASSVPGRDRVEAFF. The CDR3 region has the DNA TGCGCCAGCAGCGTGCCCGGCAGGGACAGGGTGGAAGCTTTCTTT.

The chain joins TRBV5-1 to TRBJ1-1; possible D gene TRBD1, 5 bases. The CDR3 sequence is 16 residues long. Germline V gene sequence: CDR1 SGHRS, CDR2 YFSETQ. The V end was cut by 4 bases, the J end by 0 bases, with 16 bases between. In DNA, the CDR3 is TGCGCCAGCAGCCCGGGCGGGGCAGAAATGAACACTGAAGCTTTCTTT. The encoded protein is CASSPGGAEMNTEAFF.

V gene TRBV2 combines with J gene TRBJ2-3; 9 bases align to TRBD2. Trimming took 6 bases from V and 7 from J; bases not matched to a gene: 8. In germline, CDR1 is SNHLY, CDR2 FYNNEI. This CDR3 has 14 residues. CDR3 sequence (DNA): TGTGCCAGCAGACCCTCTAGCGGGGCCAATACGCAGTATTTT. It is translated as CASRPSSGANTQYF.

V and J are TRBV5-5 and TRBJ2-3, with a possible D match to TRBD2 (6 bases). CDR3 size: 13 residues. Trimming pared 6 bases from V and 3 bases from J, leaving 11 bases between. Germline values: CDR1 SGHKS, CDR2 YYEKEE (reference sequence). The CDR3 protein is CASTLAGTDTQYF. CDR3 in DNA: TGTGCCAGCACCCTGGCGGGGACAGATACGCAGTATTTT.

The chain carries TRBV19 and TRBJ1-2; tentative D call: TRBD1 (6 bases). Germline assignment: CDR1 LNHDA and CDR2 SQIVND (reference sequence). The CDR3 sequence is 13 residues long. Trimming left V 5 bases short and J 4 bases short, with 11 bases between. Written as DNA, the CDR3 is TGTGCCAGTAGTGGCGGACAGTTCTATGGCTACACCTTC. It is translated as CASSGGQFYGYTF.

The chain uses TRBV28 and TRBJ1-4; D is undetermined. CDR3 length equals 11 residues. Germline loops: CDR1 MDHEN, CDR2 SYDVKM. With 6 bases removed from V and 4 bases from J, the gap between germline ends came to 3 bases. CDR3: CASSVNEKLFF. The CDR3 DNA is TGTGCCAGCAGCGTTAATGAAAAACTGTTTTTT.

The rearrangement uses TRBV29-1 and TRBJ1-2, with 7 bases identical to TRBD1. The CDR3 consists of 16 residues. V shed 2 bases, J shed 1 base, and the junction held 10 bases outside the gene matches. Germline V gives CDR1 SQVTM, CDR2 ANQGSEA. CDR3 amino acids: CSVERGAGGINYGYTF. The CDR3 DNA sequence: TGCAGCGTTGAACGAGGGGCAGGGGGGATTAACTATGGCTACACCTTC.

This clone was counted between two and nine times. V usage is TRBV28 and J usage is TRBJ1-2; D possibly corresponds to TRBD1 (6 bases). V gave up 4 bases and J gave up 8 bases, with 14 bases separating them. Germline CDR1 MDHEN, CDR2 SYDVKM. The CDR3 has 13 residues. The DNA of the CDR3 is TGTGCCAGCAGTTCGACAGGTTACGGGGGCTACACCTTC. This translates into CASSSTGYGGYTF.

The chain carries TRBV7-8 and TRBJ1-2; D is perhaps TRBD1 (5 bases). Germline assignment: CDR1 SGHVS and CDR2 FQNEAQ. The ends were cut back, 1 base at V and 5 bases at J, with 11 bases in the middle. This CDR3 is built from 14 residues. The CDR3 DNA reads TGTGCCAGCAGCTTAGGGTGGGGGGAGTATGGCTACACCTTC. Protein: CASSLGWGEYGYTF.

V is TRBV28 and J is TRBJ2-1, with 9 nucleotides matching TRBD2. CDR3 length: 14 amino acids. Trimming cost V 2 bases and J 10 bases; bases outside gene matches: 6. Germline V gene sequence: CDR1 MDHEN, CDR2 SYDVKM. CDR3 region: CASSLLAGSREQFF. CDR3 DNA sequence: TGTGCCAGCAGTTTACTAGCGGGGTCTAGGGAGCAGTTCTTC.

The chain recombines TRBV28 with TRBJ1-6; 8 bases are shared with TRBD1. V lost 8 bases to trimming and J lost 3 bases; unmatched junction nucleotides: 15. CDR1 and CDR2 (germline): MDHEN, SYDVKM. The CDR3 has 18 residues. The CDR3 region has the DNA TGTGCCAGCCCTTCGACAGGGGCAACCCCCTTCTATAATTCACCCCTCCACTTT. Translated: CASPSTGATPFYNSPLHF.

This clone appeared once. V and J are TRBV28 and TRBJ2-7, with 9 bases aligning to TRBD2. V was clipped by 7 bases and J by 6 bases; unmatched bases: 7. Germline-derived CDR1 and CDR2 are MDHEN and SYDVKM. This CDR3 region has 13 residues. CDR3 protein: CASTSGLAVEQYF. CDR3 DNA: TGTGCCAGCACCTCGGGACTAGCAGTCGAGCAGTACTTC. Full variable domain (rest looked up from reference TRBV28 and TRBJ2-7): DVKVTQSSRYLVKRTGEKVFLECVQDMDHENMFWYRQDPGLGLRLIYFSYDVKMKEKGDIPEGYSVSREKKERFSLILESASTNQTSMYLCASTSGLAVEQYFGPGTRLTVT.

This clone has a handful of counts. The chain couples TRBV27 to TRBJ1-6; D remains ambiguous. Germline V gene data show CDR1 as MNHEY and CDR2 as SMNVEV (reference sequence). The CDR3 is 16 residues long. Trimming removed 5 bases at V and 0 bases at J, with 11 bases between. The CDR3 is CASSIERSSYNSPLHF. CDR3 nucleotides: TGTGCCAGCAGTATAGAAAGAAGCTCCTATAATTCACCCCTCCACTTT.